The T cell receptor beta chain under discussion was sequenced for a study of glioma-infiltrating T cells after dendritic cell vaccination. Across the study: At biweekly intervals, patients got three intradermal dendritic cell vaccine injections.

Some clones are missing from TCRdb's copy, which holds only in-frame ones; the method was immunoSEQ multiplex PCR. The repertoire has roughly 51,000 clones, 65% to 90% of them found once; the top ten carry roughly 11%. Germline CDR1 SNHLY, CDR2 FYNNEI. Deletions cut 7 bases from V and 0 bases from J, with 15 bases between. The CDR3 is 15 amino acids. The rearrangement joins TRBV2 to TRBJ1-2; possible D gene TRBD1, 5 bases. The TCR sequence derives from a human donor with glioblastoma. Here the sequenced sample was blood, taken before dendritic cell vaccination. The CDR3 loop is CASIPWGSSNYGYTF. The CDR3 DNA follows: TGTGCCAGCATCCCTTGGGGCTCTTCTAACTATGGCTACACCTTC. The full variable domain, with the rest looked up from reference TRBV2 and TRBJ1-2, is EPEVTQTPSHQVTQMGQEVILRCVPISNHLYFYWYRQILGQKVEFLVSFYNNEISEKSEIFDDQFSVERPDGSNFTLKIRSTKLEDSAMYFCASIPWGSSNYGYTFGSGTRLTVV.